This TCR beta chain was captured by sequencing in a study of technical replicates of blood from several donors. Sequencing used immunoSEQ multiplex PCR; TCRdb keeps in-frame clones, though not all of them. Of about 59,000 clones in the sample, just over 90% were seen once. Sequenced: PBMCs. The clonotype was recovered from a human donor in good health. Some clones in this sample may be carry-over from other donors' samples.

The DNA for the CDR3 is TGTGCCAGCAGCCCAAAGCGGGAGAGGAGCACAGATACGCAGTATTTT. Its translation: CASSPKRERSTDTQYF. The chain uses TRBV5-4 and TRBJ2-3; 8 bases are a match to TRBD2. The V gene end was trimmed by 4 bases and the J gene end by 0 bases; junction bases not matched to a gene: 7. Germline CDR1 reads SGHNT; CDR2 reads YYREEE (reference sequence). This CDR3 region has 16 residues.